The 4 T cell receptor beta chains presented below share a single source sample, sequenced in a study of CD8+CD57+ T cells in acquired aplastic anemia. Genomic DNA, serving as template, underwent TCR beta VDJ and CDR3 profiling. TCRdb re-analysed the reads in MiXCR, keeping a single row per CDR3 protein. This sample carries approximately 170,000 distinct CDR3 sequences, just under 65% of them seen once, and the ten largest clones take 45% to 50%. Sequenced sample: sorted CD4+, CD8+, or CD8+CD57+ T cells (not recorded which) from PBMCs. These receptors came from a human donor in good health.

The V gene is TRBV29-1, the J gene TRBJ2-3; D is unclear. The germline gives CDR1 SQVTM, CDR2 ANQGSEA. CDR3 size: 10 residues. The V end was cut by 4 bases, the J end by 5 bases, with 4 bases between. CDR3 nucleotides: TGCAGCGTTGTTGGAGATACGCAGTATTTT. Encoded protein: CSVVGDTQYF.

This clonotype was recorded many times. The chain recombines TRBV9 with TRBJ2-2; 8 nucleotides align to TRBD2. Germline loops: CDR1 SGDLS, CDR2 YYNGEE. The CDR3 covers 17 residues. J gave up 2 bases and V 4 bases, and 10 bases lay outside the gene matches. CDR3 in DNA: TGTGCCAGCAGCACCCGGGAGGGCAGGCCAAACACCGGGGAGCTGTTTTTT. It specifies CASSTREGRPNTGELFF.

This clonotype was detected once. This sequence joins TRBV11-2 and TRBJ1-2; TRBD1 matches at 7 bases. V shed 6 bases, J shed 4 bases, and the junction held 5 bases outside the gene matches. CDR3 length: 13 amino acids. Germline V gene sequence: CDR1 SGHAT, CDR2 FQNNGV. The CDR3: CASSYDRVYGYTF. The CDR3 DNA is TGTGCCAGCAGTTATGACAGGGTCTATGGCTACACCTTC.

CDR3 bases: TGTGCCACAGGGACAGGGGACCAAGAGACCCAGTACTTC. It is translated as CATGTGDQETQYF. The chain employs TRBV19 and TRBJ2-7; 10 bases match TRBD1. The J call may be incorrect, as the DNA end agrees better with TRBJ2-5. CDR1 is LNHDA and CDR2 is SQIVND in the germline V gene (reference sequence). The CDR3 has 13 amino acids.